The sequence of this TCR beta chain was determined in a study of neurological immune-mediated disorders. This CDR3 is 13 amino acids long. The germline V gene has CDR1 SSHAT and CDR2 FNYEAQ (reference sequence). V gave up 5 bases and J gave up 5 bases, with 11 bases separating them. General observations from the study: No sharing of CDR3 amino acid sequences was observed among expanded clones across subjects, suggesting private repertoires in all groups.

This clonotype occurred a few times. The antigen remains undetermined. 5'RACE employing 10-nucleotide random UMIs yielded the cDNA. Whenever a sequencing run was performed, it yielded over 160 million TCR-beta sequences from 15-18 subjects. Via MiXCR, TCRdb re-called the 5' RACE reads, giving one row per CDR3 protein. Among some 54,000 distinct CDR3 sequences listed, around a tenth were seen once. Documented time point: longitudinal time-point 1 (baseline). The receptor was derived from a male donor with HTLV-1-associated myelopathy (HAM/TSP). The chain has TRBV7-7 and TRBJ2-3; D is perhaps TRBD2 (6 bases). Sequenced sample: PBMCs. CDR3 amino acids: CASSRVGGDTQYF. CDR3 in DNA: TGTGCCAGCAGCCGAGTCGGGGGAGATACGCAGTATTTT.